Below, one T cell receptor (beta chain) is given with its context. No antigen is known for it. This record comes from a study of STAT5B mutations in CD4+ large granular lymphocyte leukemia. Study-wide results and limits: Top patient clones used TRBV06 genes more often: 8/27 versus 2/35 in controls. Main leukemic clonotypes were patient-specific, but roughly 26% appeared at low frequency elsewhere.

How the authors handled the data: Lowest detectable productive clonotype frequency was 2.59 x 10-5. Assay used: immunoSEQ multiplex PCR; TCRdb lists only in-frame clones, some missing. V, J and clone size are taken as reported in that table, and D and trimming were inferred from the DNA itself. The sample comprises fewer than 25,000 clones, 78% of which are singletons, and approximately 0.4% rests with the top ten. V lost 3 bases and J 2 bases, leaving 5 bases between the germline ends. The CDR3 runs to 13 residues. CDR1 and CDR2 from the germline V gene are MDHEN and SYDVKM. The clonotype originates from a human donor in good health. This sequence joins TRBV28 and TRBJ1-3; D gene uncertain. Specimen: CD4+ T cells from blood buffy coats. CDR3 nucleotide sequence: TGTGCCAGCAGTTTCCCAACTGGAAACACCATATATTTT. Encoded protein: CASSFPTGNTIYF.